This TCR beta chain originates from a study of cytomegalovirus exposure and HLA in healthy donors. Whole-study results and caveats: The investigators catalogued 164 TCR beta chains as cytomegalovirus-associated.

Details on this clone: Its cognate antigen is unknown.

In the PCR, 60 Vbeta and 13 Jbeta primers were used. Per the original data handling: It was a later analysis that counted 83 million or so unique TCR beta chains, of which roughly 11 million were shared. The repertoire was sequenced with immunoSEQ multiplex PCR; TCRdb's copy has only in-frame clones and lacks some. V and J calls and clone size are copied from that table; D and trimming were computed from the DNA. Of approximately 130,000 clones listed, roughly 80% are singletons. The CDR3 is 15 residues long. Germline V gene lookup returns CDR1 SGHKS and CDR2 YYEKEE (reference sequence). Specimen: PBMCs. The TCR comes from a boy between 5 and 17 years old in good health and CMV-seronegative. The chain joins TRBV5-5 to TRBJ2-5; 7 nucleotides align to TRBD1. The J call is in doubt because the DNA end fits TRBJ2-7 better. The CDR3 loop reads CASSPLGSGGYEQYF. CDR3 DNA sequence: TGTGCCAGCAGCCCCCTAGGGTCAGGGGGCTACGAGCAGTACTTC.